Presented here are 21 T cell receptor beta chains from one specimen sequenced in a study of blood T cells in healthy people across ages. A second PCR of roughly 7 to 11 cycles used a sample-barcoded 5' primer and a J-beta primer mix. MiXCR was run by TCRdb on the 5' RACE reads, yielding one entry per CDR3 protein. The repertoire holds some 860,000 distinct CDR3 sequences, with more than 55% as singletons. The specimen was blood. These receptors originate from a man aged 40-49 years in good health.

The rearrangement joins TRBV29-1 to TRBJ1-4; D remains ambiguous. V shed 8 bases and J shed 8 bases, with 12 bases lying between them. Germline values: CDR1 SQVTM, CDR2 ANQGSEA. There are 11 residues in the CDR3. The CDR3 DNA reads TGCAGCTTCACCAGCGGGGAAAAACTGTTTTTT. Its protein product is CSFTSGEKLFF. The full variable domain, its missing parts supplied by reference TRBV29-1 and TRBJ1-4, is SAVISQKPSRDICQRGTSLTIQCQVDSQVTMMFWYRQQPGQSLTLIATANQGSEATYESGFVIDKFPISRPNLTFSTLTVSNMSPEDSSIYLCSFTSGEKLFFGSGTQLSVL.

In this sample, this clonotype turned up a few times. The chain is built from TRBV24-1 and TRBJ2-3, with 7 bases that match TRBD1. V dropped 9 bases and J dropped 2; count of bases not matched to a gene: 10. The CDR3 length is 15 residues. The germline V gene encodes CDR1 KGHDR and CDR2 SFDVKD. This CDR3 is CATRTSTGPTDTQYF. CDR3 bases: TGTGCCACCCGGACCTCGACAGGGCCCACAGATACGCAGTATTTT.

The rearrangement uses TRBV2 and TRBJ2-3, with 8 positions matching TRBD1. The CDR3 has 15 residues. The V segment lost 6 bases and the J segment 4 bases; nucleotides outside the gene matches: 9. Germline lookup yields CDR1 SNHLY and CDR2 FYNNEI. The CDR3 sequence: CASSPRGRAADTQYF. The CDR3 DNA sequence: TGTGCCAGCAGCCCCAGGGGGCGCGCGGCAGATACGCAGTATTTT.

J is TRBJ2-7 and V is TRBV27; TRBD2 aligns across 12 bases. Germline V gives CDR1 MNHEY, CDR2 SMNVEV (reference sequence). V shed 5 bases, J shed 0 bases, and the junction held 5 bases outside the gene matches. This CDR3 has 16 amino acids. CDR3 loop: CASSPRLAGASYEQYF. In DNA, the CDR3 is TGTGCCAGCAGTCCGCGACTAGCGGGAGCCTCCTACGAGCAGTACTTC.

This clonotype was detected a few times. The V call is TRBV3-1, the J call TRBJ2-3; D is perhaps TRBD2 (5 bases). Germline V gene lookup returns CDR1 LGHDT and CDR2 YNNKEL (reference sequence). Trimming shortened V by 5 bases and J by 0 bases, and 9 bases separated the two germline ends. The CDR3 runs 14 residues. The CDR3 reads CASSTRTSTDTQYF. CDR3 bases: TGTGCCAGCAGCACCCGGACTAGCACAGATACGCAGTATTTT.

Only one count was recorded for this clonotype. J is TRBJ1-2 and V is TRBV6-2 or TRBV6-3; TRBD1 is a possible D gene (6 bases). The V end was cut by 4 bases, the J end by 2 bases, with 20 bases between. Germline V lookup: CDR1 MNHEY, CDR2 SVGEGT. The CDR3 is made up of 17 amino acids. CDR3 loop: CASSSLGTQIGNYGYTF. The CDR3, as DNA: TGTGCCAGCAGTTCCCTCGGGACACAAATTGGAAACTATGGCTACACCTTC.

This clonotype came up a few times. This sequence joins TRBV28 and TRBJ2-6; D gene unclear. V was pared by 2 bases and J by 0 bases, with 5 bases between. Per germline, CDR1 MDHEN and CDR2 SYDVKM. The CDR3 length is 15 residues. The CDR3, as DNA: TGTGCCAGCAGTTTAGTCACCTCTGGGGCCAACGTCCTGACTTTC. Its protein product is CASSLVTSGANVLTF.

The chain combines TRBV6-2 or TRBV6-3 with TRBJ2-7; 11 bases line up with TRBD2. The J call is doubtful: the DNA matches TRBJ2-5 better. The CDR3 spans 20 residues. Germline values: CDR1 MNHEY, CDR2 SVGEGT. CDR3 in amino acids: CASSYPWSQRTSGSRETQYF. CDR3 in DNA: TGTGCCAGCAGTTACCCGTGGTCGCAGCGGACTAGCGGGTCTCGGGAGACCCAGTACTTC.

This clonotype was recorded only once. This chain connects TRBV15 to TRBJ2-1; tentatively, D is TRBD1 (7 bases). There are 17 residues in the CDR3. V was pared by 1 base and J by 8 bases, with 21 bases between. Germline-derived CDR1 and CDR2 are LNHNV and YYDKDF (reference sequence). The CDR3 DNA follows: TGTGCCACCAGCAGAGGGGGAGGAGGGGGCTCGAGCGATGAGCAGTTCTTC. As protein: CATSRGGGGGSSDEQFF.

A word on this clonotype: The junction differs from germline at one of its ends, possibly a read error. The CDR3 is CASSKDRNTGELFF. DNA of the CDR3: TGTGCTAGCAGCAAGGACAGGAACACCGGGGAGCTGTTTTTT. This chain connects TRBV7-7 to TRBJ2-2; possibly TRBD1 for D (6 bases). The germline CDR1 and CDR2 sequences are SSHAT and FNYEAQ (reference sequence). CDR3 size: 14 residues. The full variable domain, rest sourced from reference TRBV7-7 and TRBJ2-2, is GAGVSQSPRYKVTKRGQDVTLRCDPISSHATLYWYQQALGQGPEFLTYFNYEAQPDKSGLPSDRFSAERPEGSISTLTIQRTEQRDSAMYRCASSKDRNTGELFFGEGSRLTVL.

This clonotype appeared a single time. This chain connects TRBV28 to TRBJ2-7; D unresolved. The DNA end is more similar to TRBJ2-5, so the J call may be wrong. The germline gives CDR1 MDHEN, CDR2 SYDVKM. The CDR3 sequence is 14 residues long. The CDR3 loop reads CASSRPTVQETQYF. In nucleotides, the CDR3 is TGTGCCAGCAGCCGTCCCACAGTACAAGAGACCCAGTACTTC.

This clonotype was seen more than once but under ten times. The chain employs TRBV28 and TRBJ2-3; 7 bases fit TRBD1. J was trimmed by 2 bases and V by 4 bases; bases with no gene match: 6. CDR3 length: 15 residues. The germline CDR1 and CDR2 sequences are MDHEN and SYDVKM. The CDR3 here is CASSSRTGHTDTQYF. The CDR3 DNA is TGTGCCAGCAGTTCTCGGACAGGACACACAGATACGCAGTATTTT.

J is TRBJ2-1 and V is TRBV6-1; 15 positions agree with TRBD2. The CDR3 spans 17 residues. Germline V gives CDR1 MNHNS, CDR2 SASEGT. The V gene end was trimmed by 2 bases and the J gene end by 8 bases; junction bases not matched to a gene: 7. The CDR3 sequence: CASSEPGLAGGGHEQFF. Here the CDR3 DNA reads TGTGCCAGCAGTGAACCGGGACTAGCGGGAGGCGGGCATGAGCAGTTCTTC.

The sample holds a few counts of this clonotype. The V call is TRBV29-1, the J call TRBJ2-1; D gene unclear. This CDR3 region has 10 residues. The germline V and J ends were trimmed by 4 bases and 9 bases, with 7 bases remaining between them. CDR1 is SQVTM and CDR2 is ANQGSEA in the germline V gene. CDR3 coding DNA: TGCAGCGTTGGGGGAACTGAGCAGTTCTTC. It codes for CSVGGTEQFF.

The chain couples TRBV6-2 or TRBV6-3 to TRBJ2-3; 7 nucleotides agree with TRBD1. CDR1 is MNHEY and CDR2 is SVGEGT in the germline V gene. Trimming cost V 5 bases and J 4 bases; bases outside gene matches: 6. The CDR3 has 14 amino acids. Here the CDR3 reads CASSHRTGSDTQYF. The CDR3 DNA reads TGTGCCAGCAGTCACCGGACAGGATCAGATACGCAGTATTTT.

This clonotype was detected only once. This chain links TRBV29-1 with TRBJ1-1; a weak D match, TRBD1 (5 bases). The V gene's germline CDR1 is SQVTM and CDR2 ANQGSEA. Trimming removed 6 bases from V and 4 bases from J, with 21 bases in between. The CDR3 runs 15 residues. This chain's CDR3 is CSVPLSGGIGTEAFF. CDR3 nucleotide sequence: TGCAGCGTCCCCCTGAGTGGGGGGATAGGCACTGAAGCTTTCTTT. Full variable domain (missing parts from reference TRBV29-1 and TRBJ1-1): SAVISQKPSRDICQRGTSLTIQCQVDSQVTMMFWYRQQPGQSLTLIATANQGSEATYESGFVIDKFPISRPNLTFSTLTVSNMSPEDSSIYLCSVPLSGGIGTEAFFGQGTRLTVV.

The chain joins TRBV25-1 to TRBJ2-5, with D perhaps TRBD1 or TRBD2 (5 bases each). Trimming removed 6 bases from V and 0 bases from J, with 11 bases in between. Per germline, CDR1 MGHDK and CDR2 SYGVNS. The CDR3 extends over 14 amino acids. The CDR3 nucleotides are TGTGCCAGCAGGGGGGTGGGGAACCAAGAGACCCAGTACTTC. This codes for CASRGVGNQETQYF.

The J gene is TRBJ1-1, the V gene TRBV4-1, with a possible D match to TRBD1 (6 bases). The V gene's germline CDR1 is MGHRA and CDR2 YSYEKL. This CDR3 comprises 15 residues. Deletions cut 0 bases from V and 8 bases from J, with 16 bases between. This CDR3 reads CASSQEGGAPPEAFF. The CDR3 DNA reads as TGCGCCAGCAGCCAAGAGGGGGGCGCTCCCCCCGAAGCTTTCTTT.

The CDR3 bases are TGTGCCAGCAGCTTGGGCTTTGGGGCCCCGCCGGATGAGCAGTTCTTC. It yields the protein CASSLGFGAPPDEQFF. The J gene is TRBJ2-1, the V gene TRBV7-2; the D gene is possibly TRBD1 (5 bases). The CDR3 has 16 residues. Deletions cut 3 bases from V and 8 bases from J, with 20 bases between. Per the germline V gene, CDR1 is SGHTA and CDR2 is FQGNSA. Full variable domain (missing parts from reference TRBV7-2 and TRBJ2-1): GAGVSQSPSNKVTEKGKDVELRCDPISGHTALYWYRQSLGQGLEFLIYFQGNSAPDKSGLPSDRFSAERTGGSVSTLTIQRTQQEDSAVYLCASSLGFGAPPDEQFFGPGTRLTVL.

CDR3 in DNA: TGTGCCACCAGCAGAGATAGGTACTCCTACGAGCAGTACTTC. Translation gives CATSRDRYSYEQYF. The chain carries TRBV15 and TRBJ2-7; D is ambiguous. The CDR3 totals 14 residues. CDR1 and CDR2 (germline): LNHNV, YYDKDF (reference sequence). V dropped 0 bases and J dropped 0 bases, with 6 bases sitting between them.

This clonotype was seen ten or more times. The chain has TRBV27 and TRBJ1-1; no definite D call. Between the trimmed V and J ends, which lost 5 bases and 5 bases, there was a span of 12 bases. Germline V gene data show CDR1 as MNHEY and CDR2 as SMNVEV (reference sequence). The CDR3 has 13 amino acids. The CDR3 reads CASSPQSGTEAFF. Here the CDR3 DNA reads TGTGCCAGCAGTCCTCAATCGGGGACTGAAGCTTTCTTT.